This is a list of T cell receptor beta chains from one sample in a study of blood T cell repertoires in COVID-19. Libraries were prepared by immunoSEQ multiplex PCR; TCRdb keeps only in-frame clonotypes and omits some of them. Among 150,000 to 200,000 clones, 86% were seen once, and the ten largest hold less than 3.5%. Specimen: peripheral blood. All receptors derive from a man in his 70s with acute or convalescent COVID-19. CDR3s include the opening cysteine and the closing phenylalanine or tryptophan. The D gene is left open where the match is weak. Not all rows give a size; the values are once, few, many and, for expanded clones, a class.

cdr3_length,d_call,v_call,clone_size,j_call,cdr3_aa,cdr3_nt
16,-,TRBV28,-,TRBJ2-2,CASSLRDILNTGELFF,TGTGCCAGCAGCCTCCGGGACATTCTAAACACCGGGGAGCTGTTTTTT
14,-,TRBV5-1,-,TRBJ2-7,CASRALEGSYEQYF,TGCGCCAGCCGTGCCCTAGAGGGTTCGTACGAGCAGTACTTC
14,-,TRBV7-7,-,TRBJ1-2,CASSFYGRVYGYTF,TGTGCCAGCAGCTTTTACGGTCGGGTCTATGGCTACACCTTC
12,-,TRBV3-1/TRBV3-2,-,TRBJ1-1,CASSQVAQKAFF,TGTGCCAGCAGCCAAGTCGCACAGAAAGCTTTCTTT
16,TRBD1,TRBV2,-,TRBJ2-5,CASSPNRDRGRETQYF,TGTGCCAGCAGTCCAAACCGGGACAGGGGGAGAGAGACCCAGTACTTC
15,-,TRBV19,few,TRBJ1-2,CASSIGGPGDYGYTF,TGTGCCAGTAGTATCGGGGGGCCGGGCGACTATGGCTACACCTTC
13,TRBD1,TRBV2,-,TRBJ1-2,CASSITGAEGYTF,TGTGCCAGCAGCATAACAGGGGCGGAAGGCTACACCTTC
17,TRBD1,TRBV27,-,TRBJ2-1,CASSLWGTGQGHNEQFF,TGTGCCAGCAGTTTATGGGGGACGGGACAGGGACACAATGAGCAGTTCTTC
15,TRBD1,TRBV4-2,-,TRBJ1-4,CASSQGDRGGEKLFF,TGTGCCAGCAGCCAAGGGGACAGGGGTGGTGAAAAACTGTTTTTT
13,TRBD1,TRBV29-1,-,TRBJ1-4,CSALTGGNEKLFF,TGCAGCGCGCTCACAGGGGGCAATGAAAAACTGTTTTTT
16,TRBD1,TRBV15,-,TRBJ2-2,CATSRQGASNTGELFF,TGTGCCACCAGCAGGCAGGGGGCGTCGAACACCGGGGAGCTGTTTTTT
14,TRBD1,TRBV28,-,TRBJ1-1,CASSQNRGGTEAFF,TGTGCCAGCAGCCAAAACAGGGGGGGGACTGAAGCTTTCTTT
12,TRBD1,TRBV7-2,once,TRBJ2-1,CASSLQRGRDFF,TGTGCCAGCAGCTTACAAAGGGGGCGCGATTTCTTC
15,TRBD1,TRBV28,-,TRBJ1-6,CAGSTGVSYNSPLHF,TGTGCCGGAAGTACAGGGGTCTCCTATAATTCACCCCTCCACTTT
17,-,TRBV30,-,TRBJ2-2,CAWSPHPGGPNTGELFF,TGTGCCTGGAGTCCCCACCCGGGGGGCCCGAACACCGGGGAGCTGTTTTTT
15,TRBD1,TRBV2,-,TRBJ2-7,CASSDRDRGHGEQYF,TGTGCCAGCAGTGACCGGGACAGGGGGCATGGCGAGCAGTACTTC
17,TRBD2,TRBV24-1,-,TRBJ2-3,CATSDSGLAGGTDTQYF,TGTGCCACCAGTGATTCCGGACTAGCGGGAGGCACAGATACGCAGTATTTT
11,-,TRBV30,-,TRBJ2-7,CAWSVPGEQYF,TGTGCCTGGAGTGTACCAGGGGAGCAGTACTTC
14,TRBD1,TRBV6-1,once,TRBJ2-7,CASSEQGDWYEQYF,TGTGCCAGCAGTGAACAGGGGGATTGGTACGAGCAGTACTTC
13,-,TRBV12-3/TRBV12-4,few,TRBJ1-2,CASSLQANYGYTF,TGTGCCAGCAGTTTACAGGCTAACTATGGCTACACCTTC
13,TRBD1,TRBV5-4,-,TRBJ2-7,CASSRTGGGEQYF,TGTGCCAGCAGCCGGACAGGGGGCGGGGAGCAGTACTTC
16,TRBD2,TRBV7-9,-,TRBJ2-1,CASSKPLAGVPNEQFF,TGTGCCAGCAGCAAACCCCTAGCGGGAGTTCCCAATGAGCAGTTCTTC
16,TRBD1,TRBV6-5,-,TRBJ1-2,CASRYLPGGSNYGYTF,TGTGCCAGCAGATACCTCCCAGGGGGTTCCAACTATGGCTACACCTTC
17,TRBD1,TRBV5-5,-,TRBJ2-5,CASSRAGTGGIQETQYF,TGTGCCAGCAGCCGAGCCGGGACAGGGGGGATCCAAGAGACCCAGTACTTC
13,-,TRBV6-1,few,TRBJ2-1,CASRAQGTGEQFF,TGTGCCAGCAGAGCACAGGGTACGGGTGAGCAGTTCTTC
15,TRBD1,TRBV27,-,TRBJ1-2,CASSFGRGLLYGYTF,TGTGCCAGCAGTTTTGGTAGGGGGCTCCTCTATGGCTACACCTTC
14,TRBD1,TRBV7-2,few,TRBJ1-4,CASSLRYRGEKLFF,TGTGCCAGCAGCCTCCGCTACAGGGGGGAAAAACTGTTTTTT
12,-,TRBV6-5,-,TRBJ1-2,CASRQGVYGYTF,TGTGCCAGCAGACAGGGAGTCTATGGCTACACCTTC
15,TRBD2,TRBV7-6,-,TRBJ2-5,CASSPGLAGPETQYF,TGTGCCAGCAGCCCGGGACTAGCGGGGCCAGAGACCCAGTACTTC
18,-,TRBV7-9,-,TRBJ1-5,CASSLGWQGGYSNQPQHF,TGTGCCAGCAGCTTAGGATGGCAGGGAGGCTATAGCAATCAGCCCCAGCATTTT
15,TRBD1,TRBV19,-,TRBJ1-2,CASSPPGQRDYGYTF,TGTGCCAGTAGCCCTCCGGGACAGAGAGACTATGGCTACACCTTC
16,TRBD2,TRBV5-1,-,TRBJ2-2,CASSLVLAGVIGELFF,TGCGCCAGCAGCTTGGTACTAGCGGGAGTAATCGGGGAGCTGTTTTTT
14,-,TRBV6-1,-,TRBJ1-1,CASSEGTRNTEAFF,TGTGCCAGCAGTGAAGGTACGAGGAACACTGAAGCTTTCTTT
14,-,TRBV5-6,-,TRBJ2-1,CASSAGPSNNEQFF,TGTGCCAGCAGCGCTGGGCCAAGTAACAATGAGCAGTTCTTC
13,-,TRBV6-5,once,TRBJ1-2,CASKGPTNYGYTF,TGTGCCAGCAAGGGGCCCACTAACTATGGCTACACCTTC
16,TRBD1,TRBV5-5,-,TRBJ1-5,CASSQGGLYSNQPQHF,TGTGCCAGCAGCCAAGGGGGCTTGTATAGCAATCAGCCCCAGCATTTT
12,-,TRBV11-2,-,TRBJ1-2,CASSQGNYGYTF,TGTGCCAGCAGCCAGGGTAACTATGGCTACACCTTC
15,-,TRBV5-1,once,TRBJ2-7,CASSPGPSMDYEQYF,TGCGCCAGCAGCCCAGGTCCCTCCATGGACTACGAGCAGTACTTC
15,-,TRBV4-2,-,TRBJ2-3,CASSQAAWSTDTQYF,TGTGCCAGCAGCCAGGCGGCATGGAGCACAGATACGCAGTATTTT